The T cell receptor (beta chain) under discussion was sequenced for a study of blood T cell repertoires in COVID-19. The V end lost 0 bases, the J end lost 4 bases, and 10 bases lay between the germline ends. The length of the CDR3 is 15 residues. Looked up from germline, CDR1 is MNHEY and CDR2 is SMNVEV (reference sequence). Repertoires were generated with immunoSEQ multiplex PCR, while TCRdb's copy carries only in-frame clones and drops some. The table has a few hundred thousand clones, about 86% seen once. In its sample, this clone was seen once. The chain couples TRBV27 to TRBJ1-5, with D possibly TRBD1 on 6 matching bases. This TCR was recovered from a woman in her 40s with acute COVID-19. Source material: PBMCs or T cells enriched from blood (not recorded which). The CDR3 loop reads CASSLSGGTNQPQHF. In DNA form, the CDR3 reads TGTGCCAGCAGTTTATCAGGGGGTACTAATCAGCCCCAGCATTTT.